These T cell receptor beta chains were read from a single sample in a study of blood T cell repertoires in COVID-19. Profiling relied on immunoSEQ multiplex PCR, and the TCRdb table lists in-frame clones only, not all of them. The sample lists just under 65,000 clones, 86% seen once, with more than 1% in the top ten. Sequencing was performed on peripheral blood. These receptor sequences come from a man aged 35 to 55 with acute or convalescent COVID-19. CDR3s include the opening cysteine and the closing phenylalanine or tryptophan. Rows give clone size only sometimes, using once, few, many, or a class for an expanded clone.

CDR3aa,len,j_gene,v_gene,abundance
CASSLARGQNTEAFF,15,TRBJ1-1,TRBV5-1,-
CARTSNLSDKLNTEAFF,17,TRBJ1-1,TRBV5-1,-
CASSQLSGGNEQFF,14,TRBJ2-1,TRBV3-1/TRBV3-2,few
CAISESVSGGYTF,13,TRBJ1-2,TRBV10-3,-
CASSLGSSGGVALHF,15,TRBJ1-6,TRBV5-5,once
CASSSPSEGRESKNIQYF,18,TRBJ2-4,TRBV14,-
CATRAGGDYGYTF,13,TRBJ1-2,TRBV24-1,-
CASSKGTGVMETQYF,15,TRBJ2-5,TRBV19,-
CASSPLTGVRGGYTF,15,TRBJ1-2,TRBV5-6,-
CASSSGQGRTGKLFF,15,TRBJ1-4,TRBV11-3,-
CASKDVTGNHQPQHF,15,TRBJ1-5,TRBV6-6,-
CASSPRLVSYNEQFF,15,TRBJ2-1,TRBV11-3,few
CASSQGALVTNEKLFF,16,TRBJ1-4,TRBV4-1,-
CASSLSPVPTEAFF,14,TRBJ1-1,TRBV5-1,-
CASSTNLRGYGYTF,14,TRBJ1-2,TRBV19,-
CASSPLAGAIGELFF,15,TRBJ2-2,TRBV5-1,-
CASSPRGSEAGELFF,15,TRBJ2-2,TRBV5-4,-
CASSIQGANTGELFF,15,TRBJ2-2,TRBV19,-
CSYREDGLSYEQYF,14,TRBJ2-7,TRBV29-1,-
CASRTGTSGRYNEQFF,16,TRBJ2-1,TRBV6-6,-
CASSLDPRGAYEQYF,15,TRBJ2-7,TRBV7-2,-
CASSPGQGATDTQYF,15,TRBJ2-3,TRBV3-1/TRBV3-2,-
CASSLGMWATEAFF,14,TRBJ1-1,TRBV11-3,few
CASSQFPDSQNTEAFF,16,TRBJ1-1,TRBV3-1/TRBV3-2,once
CASSTSGANTEAFF,14,TRBJ1-1,TRBV21-1,once
CASSQEPLLAWAGELFF,17,TRBJ2-2,TRBV4-2,-
CASSLGLAGHNEQFF,15,TRBJ2-1,TRBV4-1,-
CASSFRQGGSTNEKLFF,17,TRBJ1-4,TRBV7-3,-
CARSRTATVLKQYF,14,TRBJ2-7,TRBV5-1,-
CASSQDSGQPTEGYGYTF,18,TRBJ1-2,TRBV4-1,-
CASSTIRRRAGTGTNTGELFF,21,TRBJ2-2,TRBV7-8,-
CSETTGETQYF,11,TRBJ2-5,TRBV29-1,-
CASSLGPGLAGGLTDTQYF,19,TRBJ2-3,TRBV5-4,-
CATSRVGGRGLTGELFF,17,TRBJ2-2,TRBV15,-
CASGGGRRETQYF,13,TRBJ2-5,TRBV12-3/TRBV12-4,-
CASNPSGVTGELFF,14,TRBJ2-2,TRBV2,-
CASNSGQFNQPQHF,14,TRBJ1-5,TRBV7-9,-
CASSLTARKETQYF,14,TRBJ2-5,TRBV7-3,-
CATSGSINGGYTF,13,TRBJ1-2,TRBV24-1,-
CASSRVGGSSSYEQYF,16,TRBJ2-7,TRBV7-8,-
CATSDLPGQGNTGELFF,17,TRBJ2-2,TRBV24-1,-
CAWSEQGWTEAFF,13,TRBJ1-1,TRBV30,-
CASSPVGGEQFF,12,TRBJ2-1,TRBV7-8,-
CASSLESLSGYTF,13,TRBJ1-2,TRBV7-9,few
CASSSPPPGDRELFF,15,TRBJ2-2,TRBV27,-
CASGLEKGVVTDTQYF,16,TRBJ2-3,TRBV12-5,-
CASREGETVSEAFF,14,TRBJ1-1,TRBV28,few
CASSPGTGKYYNEQFF,16,TRBJ2-1,TRBV18,-
CASSLWGGNTEAFF,14,TRBJ1-1,TRBV11-2,-
CARLGAAGTTDTQYF,15,TRBJ2-3,TRBV2,-
CASSVELADYNEQFF,15,TRBJ2-1,TRBV2,-
CASSFRQGARGYTF,14,TRBJ1-2,TRBV11-2,-
CASSLGVRGGGIGDTDTQYF,20,TRBJ2-3,TRBV5-1,-
CASSESQRPVGEQYF,15,TRBJ2-7,TRBV10-1,-
CASSSPGGPGQSNEQFF,17,TRBJ2-1,TRBV4-1,-
CASSPGVWEQFF,12,TRBJ2-1,TRBV7-8,-
CASGLLSGVSRGDTQYF,17,TRBJ2-3,TRBV11-2,-
CASSWGGETQYF,12,TRBJ2-5,TRBV14,-
CASSQTKQETQYF,13,TRBJ2-5,TRBV4-2,-